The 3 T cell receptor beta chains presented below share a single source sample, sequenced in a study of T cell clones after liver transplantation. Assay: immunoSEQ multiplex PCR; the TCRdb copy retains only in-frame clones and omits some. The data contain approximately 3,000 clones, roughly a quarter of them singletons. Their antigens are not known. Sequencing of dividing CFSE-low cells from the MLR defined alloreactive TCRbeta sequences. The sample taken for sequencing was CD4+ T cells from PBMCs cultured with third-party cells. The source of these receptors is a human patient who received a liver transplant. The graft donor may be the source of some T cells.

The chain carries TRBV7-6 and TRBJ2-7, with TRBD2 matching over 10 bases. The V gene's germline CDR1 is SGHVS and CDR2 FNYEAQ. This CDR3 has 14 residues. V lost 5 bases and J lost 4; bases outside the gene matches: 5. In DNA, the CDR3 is TGTGCCAGCAGCCTCACTAGCGGGACATACGAGCAGTACTTC. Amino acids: CASSLTSGTYEQYF.

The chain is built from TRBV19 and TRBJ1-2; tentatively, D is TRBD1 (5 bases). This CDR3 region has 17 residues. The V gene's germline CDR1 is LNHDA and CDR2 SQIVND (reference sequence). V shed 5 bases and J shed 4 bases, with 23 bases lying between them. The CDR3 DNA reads TGTGCCAGTAGTCGTGCTGGGGCAAATCGAAAGACCTATGGCTACACCTTC. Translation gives CASSRAGANRKTYGYTF.

The CDR3 protein is CSVAGPTEAFF. The CDR3 bases are TGCAGCGTCGCGGGACCCACTGAAGCTTTCTTT. The genes are TRBV29-1 and TRBJ1-1; tentative D call: TRBD1 (5 bases). Trimming cost V 6 bases and J 4 bases, with 9 bases left between them. Per the germline V gene, CDR1 is SQVTM and CDR2 is ANQGSEA. CDR3 size: 11 residues. The full variable domain, rest sourced from reference TRBV29-1 and TRBJ1-1, is SAVISQKPSRDICQRGTSLTIQCQVDSQVTMMFWYRQQPGQSLTLIATANQGSEATYESGFVIDKFPISRPNLTFSTLTVSNMSPEDSSIYLCSVAGPTEAFFGQGTRLTVV.